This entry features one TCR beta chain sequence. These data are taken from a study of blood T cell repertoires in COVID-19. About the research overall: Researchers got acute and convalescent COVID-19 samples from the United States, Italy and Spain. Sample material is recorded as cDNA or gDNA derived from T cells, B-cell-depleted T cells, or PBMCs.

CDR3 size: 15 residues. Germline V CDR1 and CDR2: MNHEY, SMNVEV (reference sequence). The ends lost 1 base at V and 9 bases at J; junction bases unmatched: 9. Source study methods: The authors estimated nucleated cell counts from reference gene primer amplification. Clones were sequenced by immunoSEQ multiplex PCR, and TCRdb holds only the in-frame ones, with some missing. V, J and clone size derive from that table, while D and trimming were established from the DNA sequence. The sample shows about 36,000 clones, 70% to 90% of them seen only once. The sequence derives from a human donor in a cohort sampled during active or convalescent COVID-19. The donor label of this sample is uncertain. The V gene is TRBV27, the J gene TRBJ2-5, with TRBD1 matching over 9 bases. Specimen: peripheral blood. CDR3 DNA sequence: TGTGCCAGCAGTTTATTATTGGGACAGGGTATGCCCCAGTACTTC. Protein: CASSLLLGQGMPQYF.